The clone carrying this T cell receptor beta chain showed up many times. Antigen unknown. These data are taken from a study of CD8 T cells in ankylosing spondylitis. 5'-RACE, quantitative and with molecular barcodes, yielded the TCR beta libraries. MiXCR, run by TCRdb on the 5' RACE reads, gives a single entry per CDR3 protein. The sample has around 300,000 distinct CDR3 sequences, approximately 10% seen once; the top ten hold more than 7%. The CDR3 totals 11 residues. Germline assignment: CDR1 MNHEY and CDR2 SVGAGI. Between the trimmed V and J ends, which lost 10 bases and 5 bases, there was a span of 11 bases. General study results and limits: Matched ankylosing spondylitis synovial fluid reportedly contained a significantly enriched population of disease-linked clones. Some of the motif variants had earlier been found in reactive arthritis patients' fluid and blood. Ankylosing spondylitis blood seemed to carry a telltale TCR beta motif made of roughly 8 highly homologous variants.

Sequencing was done on a sample of blood, either unsorted or a sorted T cell fraction (not recorded which). The TCR was taken from a female donor with ankylosing spondylitis or in good health (not recorded which). The chain is built from TRBV6-5 and TRBJ2-5, with a weak D call TRBD2 (5 bases). The CDR3 sequence: CATKGAETQYF. The CDR3 DNA reads as TGTGCCACCAAGGGAGCGGAGACCCAGTACTTC.